What follows are 27 T cell receptor beta chains derived from one specimen sequenced in a study of beta chain features in type 1 diabetes. Reverse transcription of all isolated RNA meant that expressed TCRB transcripts were sequenced. The data were produced by immunoSEQ multiplex PCR, yet TCRdb's version contains in-frame clones alone and is incomplete. There are about 270,000 clones in the sample; 12% to 15% occur only once, and about 0.03% lies in the top ten. Sequenced sample: naive CD4+ T cells from blood. These receptors were obtained from a middle-aged woman in good health.

The chain employs TRBV7-2 and TRBJ2-2; possibly TRBD2 for D (6 bases). The CDR3 runs 16 residues. Germline CDR1 SGHTA, CDR2 FQGNSA. V was cut by 5 bases and J by 4 bases, with 17 bases left in between. The CDR3 region is CASSPFGGYSTGELFF. In DNA form, the CDR3 reads TGTGCCAGCAGCCCGTTTGGAGGGTACAGCACCGGGGAGCTGTTTTTT.

This clone has a handful of counts. The chain joins TRBV6-6 to TRBJ1-3; TRBD1 agrees at 9 bases. Trimming took 6 bases from V and 4 from J; bases not matched to a gene: 4. Germline V gene sequence: CDR1 MNHNY, CDR2 SVGAGI (reference sequence). The CDR3 loop spans 14 amino acids. The CDR3 DNA is TGTGCCAGCAGGAGGGACAGGGTGGGAAACACCATATATTTT. Its translation: CASRRDRVGNTIYF.

The rearrangement uses TRBV7-2 and TRBJ2-7; 9 bases match TRBD1. Germline values: CDR1 SGHTA, CDR2 FQGNSA. V shed 5 bases and J 4 bases; nucleotides not matched to a gene: 6. CDR3 length: 14 residues. The CDR3 DNA reads TGTGCCAGCAGCCGAGACAGGGGGTTTTACGAGCAGTACTTC. This sequence encodes CASSRDRGFYEQYF.

This clone was detected only a few times. The chain employs TRBV10-3 and TRBJ1-5, with unresolved D. The CDR3 runs to 14 residues. V was cut by 3 bases and J by 4 bases, with 10 bases left in between. Germline CDR1 reads ENHRY; CDR2 reads SYGVKD. The CDR3 loop is CAISDSGMNQPQHF. The CDR3, as DNA: TGTGCCATCAGTGACTCCGGTATGAATCAGCCCCAGCATTTT.

This chain links TRBV5-1 with TRBJ2-7, with D possibly being TRBD2 (5 bases). The CDR3 consists of 11 residues. Germline CDR1 reads SGHRS; CDR2 reads YFSETQ. V shed 7 bases and J shed 5 bases, with 10 bases lying between them. The chain's CDR3 is CASASFDEQYF. DNA of the CDR3: TGCGCCAGCGCTAGCTTCGACGAGCAGTACTTC.

CDR3 in amino acids: CASSAPLGEAGYTF. Written as DNA, the CDR3 is TGTGCCAGCAGCGCCCCGCTGGGGGAGGCTGGCTACACCTTC. V and J are TRBV5-4 and TRBJ1-2, with a possible D match to TRBD1 (5 bases). This CDR3 contains 14 residues. Trimming removed 4 bases at V and 7 bases at J, with 17 bases between. The germline V gene has CDR1 SGHNT and CDR2 YYREEE (reference sequence).

This clone appeared a few times. The chain carries TRBV18 and TRBJ1-1; no firm D call. Trimming pared 5 bases from V and 2 bases from J, leaving 18 bases between. CDR3 length: 16 residues. Germline V lookup: CDR1 KGHSH, CDR2 LQKENI. The CDR3 DNA is TGTGCCAGCTCATCCTATTACAGAGAACCTAACACTGAAGCTTTCTTT. Translating it yields CASSSYYREPNTEAFF.

The genes are TRBV18 and TRBJ1-5; D unresolved. V lost 3 bases, J lost 4 bases, and 4 bases lay in between. The CDR3 loop spans 12 amino acids. The germline V gene has CDR1 KGHSH and CDR2 LQKENI. The CDR3 is CASSPSNQPQHF. DNA of the CDR3: TGTGCCAGCTCACCTTCGAATCAGCCCCAGCATTTT.

The chain employs TRBV7-8 and TRBJ1-4; TRBD1 agrees at 9 bases. This CDR3 comprises 15 residues. V lost 5 bases and J lost 8; bases outside the gene matches: 9. Germline V gene lookup returns CDR1 SGHVS and CDR2 FQNEAQ. Here the CDR3 DNA reads TGTGCCAGCAGCAACCTGGGACAGGGAAGGGAAAAACTGTTTTTT. Residues: CASSNLGQGREKLFF.

This clone occurred a few times. The chain's CDR3 is CASRPPGGRGRGGYTF. The CDR3 DNA follows: TGTGCCAGCAGGCCCCCGGGGGGCAGGGGGCGCGGTGGCTACACCTTC. This chain uses TRBV7-8 with TRBJ1-2; TRBD1 matches 8 bases. The CDR3 extends over 16 amino acids. Germline CDR1 reads SGHVS; CDR2 reads FQNEAQ. Trimming took 6 bases from V and 7 from J; bases not matched to a gene: 16.

The chain carries TRBV27 and TRBJ1-2; TRBD1 agrees at 8 bases. This CDR3 comprises 15 residues. Germline V lookup: CDR1 MNHEY, CDR2 SMNVEV (reference sequence). Germline trimming cut 1 base from V and 6 bases from J; bases unmatched to any gene: 7. CDR3 DNA: TGTGCCAGCAGTTTATTTGGACAGGGTGGAAATGGCTACACCTTC. Encoded protein: CASSLFGQGGNGYTF.

The rearrangement uses TRBV2 and TRBJ1-2; TRBD1 aligns across 12 bases. The CDR3 runs to 15 residues. The V and J ends lost 5 bases and 6 bases, in that order; junction bases with no gene match: 7. The germline CDR1 and CDR2 sequences are SNHLY and FYNNEI. The CDR3 protein is CASSPGTGGRDGYTF. For the CDR3, the DNA is TGTGCCAGCAGTCCCGGGACAGGGGGCCGTGATGGCTACACCTTC.

There are a few counts of this clone. This chain's CDR3 is CASSGRKNSNTGELFF. The CDR3, as DNA: TGTGCCAGCAGTGGGCGGAAGAATTCGAACACCGGGGAGCTGTTTTTT. The J gene is TRBJ2-2, the V gene TRBV2; D uncertain. The ends were cut back, 4 bases at V and 0 bases at J, with 12 bases in the middle. CDR1 SNHLY and CDR2 FYNNEI come from the germline V gene. CDR3 length equals 16 residues.

There are a few counts of this clone. This chain joins TRBV9 and TRBJ2-5, with 10 bases aligning to TRBD1. Trimming took 3 bases from V and 2 from J; bases not matched to a gene: 4. Germline loops: CDR1 SGDLS, CDR2 YYNGEE. CDR3 length equals 15 residues. CDR3 sequence reads: CASSGRTGGQETQYF. Written as DNA, the CDR3 is TGTGCCAGCAGCGGGAGGACAGGGGGGCAAGAGACCCAGTACTTC. Variable domain in full (rest from reference TRBV9 and TRBJ2-5): DSGVTQTPKHLITATGQRVTLRCSPRSGDLSVYWYQQSLDQGLQFLIQYYNGEERAKGNILERFSAQQFPDLHSELNLSSLELGDSALYFCASSGRTGGQETQYFGPGTRLLVL.

This clone has just a few counts. V and J are TRBV5-1 and TRBJ2-7, with TRBD2 identical over 8 bases. Germline-derived CDR1 and CDR2 are SGHRS and YFSETQ. The J segment lost 3 bases and the V segment lost 1 base, leaving 3 bases of the junction unmatched. CDR3 length: 14 residues. The CDR3 coding sequence is TGCGCCAGCAGCTTGTCGGGGGGGCTCTACGAGCAGTACTTC. Translation: CASSLSGGLYEQYF.

This sequence joins TRBV6-5 and TRBJ1-5; no definite D call. With 2 bases removed from V and 4 bases from J, the gap between germline ends came to 6 bases. This CDR3 spans 13 amino acids. From germline, CDR1 is MNHEY and CDR2 SVGAGI. This chain's CDR3 is CASSYALNQPQHF. The CDR3 nucleotides read TGTGCCAGCAGTTACGCCCTAAATCAGCCCCAGCATTTT.

This clone occurred a few times. The gene calls are TRBV25-1 and TRBJ1-1; 9 nucleotides match TRBD1. With V trimmed by 4 bases and J by 5 bases, 11 bases remained unmatched. Germline V gene data show CDR1 as MGHDK and CDR2 as SYGVNS. This CDR3 spans 16 amino acids. The CDR3 protein is CASSAPSPTGGTEAFF. The CDR3 DNA is TGTGCCAGCAGTGCCCCGTCGCCGACAGGGGGTACTGAAGCTTTCTTT.

The chain is built from TRBV6-6 and TRBJ2-7; D unclear. The CDR3 extends over 14 amino acids. With 7 bases removed from V and 3 bases from J, the gap between germline ends came to 16 bases. Germline CDR1 is MNHNY and CDR2 is SVGAGI (reference sequence). The CDR3 is CASTGDVLGYEQYF. The CDR3 DNA sequence: TGTGCCAGCACCGGAGACGTACTGGGCTACGAGCAGTACTTC.

V and J are TRBV18 and TRBJ1-1, with TRBD1 matching 8 bases. Germline lookup yields CDR1 KGHSH and CDR2 LQKENI. This CDR3 spans 17 amino acids. J gave up 5 bases and V 3 bases, and 14 bases lay outside the gene matches. The CDR3 coding sequence is TGTGCCAGCTCACCCTCCGACAGGGGATGGGGAAATACTGAAGCTTTCTTT. This encodes CASSPSDRGWGNTEAFF. The entire variable domain, with the rest obtained from reference TRBV18 and TRBJ1-1, is as follows: NAGVMQNPRHLVRRRGQEARLRCSPMKGHSHVYWYRQLPEEGLKFMVYLQKENIIDESGMPKERFSAEFPKEGPSILRIQQVVRGDSAAYFCASSPSDRGWGNTEAFFGQGTRLTVV.

The sample holds a few counts of this clone. The chain carries TRBV5-4 and TRBJ2-4; D gene ambiguous. V lost 7 bases and J 0 bases, leaving 17 bases between the germline ends. Germline CDR1 SGHNT, CDR2 YYREEE (reference sequence). The CDR3 length is 16 residues. This CDR3 reads CASSPRGELAKNIQYF. CDR3 nucleotides: TGTGCCAGCTCCCCTCGAGGAGAGCTAGCCAAAAACATTCAGTACTTC.

This clone came up many times. The rearrangement links TRBV13 to TRBJ1-6, with TRBD1 matching over 9 bases. The CDR3 is 15 residues long. The V gene's germline CDR1 is PRHDT and CDR2 FYEKMQ (reference sequence). V lost 3 bases and J lost 7; bases outside the gene matches: 4. CDR3 residues: CASSLRGTGNSPLHF. The CDR3 nucleotides read TGTGCCAGCAGCTTGAGGGGGACAGGGAATTCACCCCTCCACTTT.

This clone was counted only a few times. J is TRBJ2-1 and V is TRBV15; D not certain. CDR1 is LNHNV and CDR2 is YYDKDF in the germline V gene (reference sequence). The CDR3 totals 14 residues. V was cut by 0 bases and J by 9 bases, with 12 bases left in between. Written as DNA, the CDR3 is TGTGCCACCAGCAGAGATAGTAGTGTCGGTGAGCAGTTCTTC. Its protein is CATSRDSSVGEQFF.

This clone was observed once. V is TRBV7-6 and J is TRBJ1-6; the D is unclear. V was shortened by 5 bases and J by 4 bases, with 6 bases between the two germline ends. There are 13 residues in the CDR3. Germline V gene lookup returns CDR1 SGHVS and CDR2 FNYEAQ. This CDR3 is CASSRRYNSPLHF. The CDR3 DNA sequence: TGTGCCAGCAGCCGGAGGTATAATTCACCCCTCCACTTT.

This chain links TRBV6-1 with TRBJ2-1; 7 bases map to TRBD1. The J segment lost 1 base and the V segment lost 4 bases, leaving 4 bases of the junction unmatched. Germline-derived CDR1 and CDR2 are MNHNS and SASEGT. CDR3 length: 15 amino acids. In nucleotides, the CDR3 is TGTGCCAGCAGTGGACAGGGTTTATCCTACAATGAGCAGTTCTTC. It codes for CASSGQGLSYNEQFF.

The V and J genes are TRBV18 and TRBJ2-7; 8 nucleotides match TRBD1. The CDR3 contains 15 residues. V trimming: 3 bases; J trimming: 4 bases; junction bases outside the gene matches: 8. CDR1 and CDR2 (germline): KGHSH, LQKENI. The CDR3 DNA reads as TGTGCCAGCTCACCTAGCAGGGGGCAATCATACGAGCAGTACTTC. Translated: CASSPSRGQSYEQYF. The full variable domain, completed using reference TRBV18 and TRBJ2-7, is NAGVMQNPRHLVRRRGQEARLRCSPMKGHSHVYWYRQLPEEGLKFMVYLQKENIIDESGMPKERFSAEFPKEGPSILRIQQVVRGDSAAYFCASSPSRGQSYEQYFGPGTRLTVT.

This rearrangement joins TRBV11-2 to TRBJ2-2; TRBD1 aligns across 7 bases. Losses at the gene ends were 0 bases for V and 4 bases for J; bases not matched to a gene: 5. In germline, CDR1 is SGHAT, CDR2 FQNNGV. This CDR3 is 16 amino acids long. CDR3 in amino acids: CASSLEGGELTGELFF. Written as DNA, the CDR3 is TGTGCCAGCAGCTTAGAAGGGGGCGAACTCACCGGGGAGCTGTTTTTT. Full variable domain (outside the CDR3, taken from reference TRBV11-2 and TRBJ2-2): EAGVAQSPRYKIIEKRQSVAFWCNPISGHATLYWYQQILGQGPKLLIQFQNNGVVDDSQLPKDRFSAERLKGVDSTLKIQPAKLEDSAVYLCASSLEGGELTGELFFGEGSRLTVL.

The chain joins TRBV7-9 to TRBJ2-3; possible D gene TRBD1, 6 bases. Trimming removed 5 bases at V and 3 bases at J, with 27 bases between. The germline CDR1 and CDR2 sequences are SEHNR and FQNEAQ (reference sequence). The CDR3 is 19 amino acids. CDR3 sequence (DNA): TGTGCCAGCAGCCAACGCTGGGATGGGGGCACAGACTTAACAGATACGCAGTATTTT. Amino acids: CASSQRWDGGTDLTDTQYF.